The T cell receptor (beta chain) under discussion was sequenced for a study of lung T cells in sarcoidosis with Löfgren's syndrome. Notes on this clonotype: Its antigen is unknown.

The germline V gene has CDR1 SGHRS and CDR2 YFSETQ. The CDR3 consists of 15 residues. V was clipped by 3 bases and J by 5 bases; unmatched bases: 10. Study-level points and caveats: Shared TRAV12-1 and TRBV2 CDR3 motifs were reported across several patients. Löfgren's syndrome patients reportedly showed greatest TRAV12-1 and TRBV2 expansion versus controls.

One entry per CDR3 protein results from TCRdb running MiXCR on the reads. The table shows around 60,000 distinct CDR3 sequences, with 21% occurring only once. The sequence derives from a human donor with sarcoidosis (Löfgren's syndrome or another form), or a control subject (not recorded which). The sequenced sample consisted of CD4+ T cells from PBMCs. This chain joins TRBV5-1 and TRBJ2-7; 8 bases align to TRBD1. The CDR3 nucleotides read TGCGCCAGCAGCTCTGATGCAGGGGGCCAGGACGAGCAGTACTTC. Encoded protein: CASSSDAGGQDEQYF.